The clone carrying this TCR beta chain showed up many times. Trimming stripped 8 bases from V and 1 base from J, with 8 bases between. Germline CDR1 and CDR2: PRHDT and FYEKMQ (reference sequence). This CDR3 spans 12 amino acids. The data were taken from a study of early T cells in non-severe SARS-CoV-2 infection. TCRdb processed the 5' RACE reads anew with MiXCR; each CDR3 protein has one entry. Of some 60,000 distinct CDR3 sequences listed, around 9% were seen once; the top ten hold approximately 18%. This TCR was sampled from an adult who was a healthcare worker with PCR-confirmed SARS-CoV-2 infection or an uninfected control (not recorded which). The gene calls are TRBV13 and TRBJ2-5; maybe TRBD2 (5 bases). The sample comprised whole blood. Written as DNA, the CDR3 is TGTGCCAGCCGAGGGATCCAAGAGACCCAGTACTTC. This codes for CASRGIQETQYF.